This T cell receptor beta chain was found in a study of cytomegalovirus exposure and HLA in healthy donors (dated by TCRdb to 2017 to 2019). For the wider study: In an earlier analysis of under 600 of the donors, approximately 260 Gb of sequence data and just under 120 million unique TCR beta sequences from 180 million or so T cells were reported. Roughly 300 gigabases of sequencing data and around 90 million unique TCR sequences made up an early release that covered 500 to 650 HLA-typed donors. Of the approximately 370 genotyped donors, 81% were placed in the genetic ancestry cluster associated with self-reported Caucasian donors. The study aimed to test whether cataloging public T cell receptors could reveal signatures of past pathogen exposure. The T cell repertoires of around 730 subjects were profiled by immunosequencing and related to cytomegalovirus serostatus. Besides the first cohort of roughly 700 subjects, a separate validation cohort made up of over 100 different subjects was used. High-throughput TCR immunosequencing, statistical association of individual TCRs with disease status, and machine learning were combined to predict cytomegalovirus infection status. In a later analysis, previously published TCR beta repertoires from several hundred donors were re-analyzed and high-resolution HLA genotyping was added so that TCR occurrence patterns could be studied. Rather than using new phenotypic data, the later analysis identified candidate immune exposures from TCR beta sequences and from how often those sequences occurred across donors. An earlier analysis of approximately 580 of the donors used high-throughput TCR beta sequencing to judge whether each TCR beta V gene segment behaved as functional or pseudogenic. Alongside the repertoire data, information on donor age, sex, ethnicity and CMV serostatus was compiled. In a later genetic analysis, genome-wide SNP genotypes for about three fifths of the roughly 670 donors were used, and that subset was treated as a discovery cohort. Every repertoire in the discovery cohort had been generated on one and the same sequencing platform. HLA typing included class I and class II loci at four-digit resolution. Typing coverage differed by locus: A, B, C, DRB1 and DQB1 were typed in roughly 620-630 donors, DQA1 in about 500, DPA1 in approximately 610, and DPB1 in approximately 450. A handful of DR-DQ haplotypes were handled as single units for association and clustering because linkage in the cohort was strong. On average, about 240,000 unique TCR beta nucleotide sequences were sequenced per donor among some 420 genotyped donors of the cohort, with approximately 18% of those sequences being non-productive. Broad study findings and their caveats: The authors suggested that the approach could potentially be extended to other disease states and immunological phenotypes. Some IMGT-functional V segments, including TRBV6-2 and TRBV6-3, could not be distinguished by the 87-base-pair reads and were therefore excluded. Correlated functional status among segregating V segments might reflect linkage disequilibrium, but an unknown experimental factor could not be ruled out. Roughly 17 rarely observed V segments, including chromosome 9 orphons, were excluded from the earlier analysis of just under 600 of the donors because counts were too low. In the study, 150 to 200 TCR beta chains were listed as associated with cytomegalovirus. According to a later analysis, TCR association rates differed among HLA loci, with DRB1 alleles showing the most associated TCRs and HLA-C alleles showing the fewest. In a later analysis, some 18,000 TCR beta sequences were associated with specific HLA alleles at a false discovery rate of 0.05. The classifier was reported to diagnose cytomegalovirus status with high specificity and sensitivity in both the original and validation cohorts. A further reported finding was that TCR beta sequences accurately predicted the HLA-A and HLA-B alleles for most subjects in the first cohort. Several of the top co-occurrence clusters appeared to be linked to parvovirus B19, influenza, CMV and Epstein-Barr virus, according to a later analysis. Across donors, most TCR sequences were observed very rarely, whereas some public TCRs were present in many individuals. In this cohort, only TCR beta chains were sequenced, and detectable features were limited by the absence of alpha or paired-chain data. Compared with equally common non-associated chains, HLA-associated TCR beta chains in a later analysis were more clonally expanded and had lower generation probabilities. According to a later analysis, most CMV-associated TCR beta chains appeared to be HLA-restricted, and the HLA associations seemed to be driven largely by CMV exposure. HLA typing was unavailable for some donors at each locus, so association tests used only the typed subset. A later genetic analysis reported fewer N-insertions in productive TCRs among donors in an Asian-associated ancestry cluster than the roughly 700-donor mean. In an earlier analysis of fewer than 750 of the donors, most TCR beta V segments were observed in productive rearrangements about 90% or about 30% of the time, broadly matching IMGT annotations. Assigning TCR associations to individual alleles was difficult when HLA alleles, especially DR and DQ, strongly co-occurred. Three of the identified cytomegalovirus-associated TCR beta chains were confirmed in vitro to be specific for cytomegalovirus antigens. In a later genetic analysis, a missense DCLRE1C variant was associated with V-gene and J-gene trimming of TCR beta chains, and the association was replicated in an independent cohort. CMV serostatus was the only immune exposure information available for the cohort. A group of highly shared sequence variants was considered likely to be a technical artifact of the sequencing pipeline. The presence/absence analyses assumed that sequencing depth was roughly uniform across donors, and that assumption may not be true.

Remarks on this clone: Its antigen specificity is not known.

Taken from the germline V gene, the CDR1 and CDR2 loops are MNHEY and SVGAGI. The CDR3 runs 16 residues from the cysteine to the phenylalanine. The CDR3 DNA has 48 bases and is translated from base 1. V is trimmed back by 3 bases and J by 4 bases, and the junction contains 8 bases that no gene match accounts for. The cohort comprised 666 healthy bone marrow donors. All cohort members were sampled while nominally healthy, although unrecorded immune exposures were likely present. The donor was CMV seropositive and belonged to the group of 270 or so seropositive cohort members. Each donor provided a peripheral blood sample, and peripheral blood mononuclear cells were used for TCR beta sequencing. Genomic DNA was extracted from the blood cell samples with the Qiagen DNeasy Blood Extraction Kit. The library was made by the immunoSEQ multiplex PCR assay. The multiplex PCR relied on a mix of 60 forward primers for TCR Vbeta segments and 13 reverse primers for TCR Jbeta segments. Amplification of the CDR3 region of rearranged TCR beta genes was performed with a multiplex PCR assay on genomic DNA. Amplified TCR beta libraries were sequenced as 87-base-pair reads on the Illumina HiSeq System. Per the authors' processing: Across the 670 or so repertoires, a later analysis counted 80 million or so unique TCR beta chains, around 10 million of which were shared by at least two donors. Raw reads were error-corrected and collapsed into unique sequences by a nearest-neighbor algorithm in which closely related sequences were merged to remove PCR and sequencing errors. To assign V, D and J gene segments, CDR3 sequences were aligned to IMGT reference sequences. For a sequence to be retained, at least a six-nucleotide match to both a V gene segment and a J gene segment was required. A rearrangement counted as productive if the CDR3 had no stop codons and remained in frame with V and J, and every other rearrangement counted as non-productive. CDR3 was defined according to IMGT convention as the region running from the second conserved V-encoded cysteine to the conserved J-encoded phenylalanine. In an earlier analysis of more than 550 of the donors, sequences lacking an unambiguous match to a single V gene segment were excluded. An earlier analysis of a few hundred of the donors classified V segments as functional when productive rearrangements were above 56.7% and as segregating when the standard deviation between donors was above 5%. To diagnose cytomegalovirus status from the catalog of TCR beta chain sequences, a statistical classification framework was built. In a later analysis, V and J genes were assigned by comparing TCR nucleotide sequences against IMGT/GENE-DB human TR gene sequences. In a later analysis, CDR3 sequences and most-parsimonious VDJ recombination scenarios were assigned using the TCRdist pipeline. In a later analysis, every TCR beta chain was defined by the combination of its CDR3 amino acid sequence and its V-gene family, and reads without a unique V-gene family were dropped. A later analysis removed several hundred highly shared, low-generation-probability nucleotide sequences to deal with suspected cross-contamination and a sequencing artifact. For each public chain, a later analysis derived a clonal expansion index from normalized ranks of inferred template counts within each repertoire. A later analysis computed generation probabilities with a VDJ recombination model fitted to out-of-frame rearrangements, and checked the results against IGoR. A later analysis scored TCR-TCR, TCR-HLA and TCR-CMV co-occurrence with hypergeometric tests, applying a repertoire-size bias correction to TCR pairs. To estimate false discovery rates, a later analysis permuted the HLA or CMV assignments 20 times. In a later analysis, co-occurring TCRs were grouped using DBSCAN, with TCRdist sequence similarity added in when clustering inside HLA-allele-positive subsets. Repertoires with fewer than 30,000 or more than 120,000 public chains, plus five repertoires with anomalous nucleotide sharing, were excluded from co-occurrence clustering. This is the immuneACCESS table as TCRdb keeps it, with only in-frame sequences that have V and J called. A part of the clones is gone; compared with another copy, unresolved V genes explain less than half, and the rest is unexplained. V and J calls plus clone size are reproduced from that table; the DNA served to infer D and trimming. This sample's table contains roughly 58,000 clones. Clones ranked in the top ten supply around 10% of the sample.

Sequencing used PBMCs. This TCR was sampled from a woman in her forties or fifties in good health and CMV-seropositive. The chain uses TRBV6-5 and TRBJ1-4; 7 bases in between match TRBD1. The nucleotide sequence reads TGTGCCAGCAGTTATGGGACAGTACCACATAATGAAAAACTGTTTTTT. Its protein product is CASSYGTVPHNEKLFF.